A single sample is the source of the 23 T cell receptor beta chains below, sequenced in a study of T-cell reconstitution after alpha-beta-depleted transplantation in children. As it was prepared, the TCRbeta library received unique molecular identifiers. Each CDR3 protein gets one entry after TCRdb re-called the PCR reads with MiXCR. The repertoire holds 300,000 to 350,000 distinct CDR3 sequences, with 15% to 20% as singletons. Sequencing used PBMCs, mostly from graft donor cells, obtained 360 days after TCRalphabeta/CD19-depleted stem cell transplant. The origin of the receptors is a male patient between 2 and 10 years old who had a stem cell transplant for acute lymphoblastic leukemia, so the T cells may come from the graft donor.

The chain is built from TRBV12-3 or TRBV12-4 and TRBJ2-5, with 7 bases fitting TRBD1. This CDR3 is built from 15 residues. V dropped 2 bases and J dropped 2; count of bases not matched to a gene: 5. The CDR3 DNA sequence: TGTGCCAGCAGTTTACTCCGGGACAGTCAAGAGACCCAGTACTTC. It yields the protein CASSLLRDSQETQYF.

The rearrangement links TRBV6-1 to TRBJ2-1; the D gene is possibly TRBD1 (5 bases). The V and J ends lost 11 bases and 2 bases respectively, with 16 bases between them. This CDR3 spans 14 amino acids. In germline, CDR1 is MNHNS, CDR2 SASEGT. CDR3 nucleotide sequence: TGTGCCGGCCGCCGGCAGGGCACCTACAATGAGCAGTTCTTC. Translated, it gives CAGRRQGTYNEQFF.

J is TRBJ1-3 and V is TRBV12-3 or TRBV12-4; no definite D call. Trimming cost V 6 bases and J 0 bases, with 18 bases left between them. The CDR3 length is 17 residues. Here the CDR3 DNA reads TGTGCCAGCAGAACTACAGTGGGGTCCGCCTCTGGAAACACCATATATTTT. Amino acids: CASRTTVGSASGNTIYF.

This clonotype was observed a handful of times. The chain couples TRBV3-1 to TRBJ2-1, with 12 bases lining up with TRBD2. Germline values: CDR1 LGHDT, CDR2 YNNKEL (reference sequence). V shed 6 bases and J 5 bases; nucleotides not matched to a gene: 5. This CDR3 has 15 residues. DNA for the CDR3: TGTGCCAGCAGACCGACTAGCGGGAGTGACAATGAGCAGTTCTTC. This encodes CASRPTSGSDNEQFF.

This clonotype has a count of ten or more. The J gene is TRBJ2-5, the V gene TRBV12-3 or TRBV12-4; D might be TRBD2 (5 bases). Trimming pared 7 bases from V and 5 bases from J, leaving 14 bases between. The CDR3 extends over 13 amino acids. The CDR3 bases are TGTGCCAGCACCAAGGGTACGGGGGAGACCCAGTACTTC. Translating it yields CASTKGTGETQYF.

In its sample, this clonotype was seen a few times. This chain connects TRBV29-1 to TRBJ1-1, with D tentatively TRBD1 (5 bases). V lost 7 bases and J 1 base, leaving 16 bases between the germline ends. Germline CDR1 is SQVTM and CDR2 is ANQGSEA. CDR3 length: 14 residues. For the CDR3, the DNA is TGCAGCGCTGACAAGGGGACGGGGAACACTGAAGCTTTCTTT. Translated, it gives CSADKGTGNTEAFF. The full variable domain, in which reference TRBV29-1 and TRBJ1-1 provide the parts outside the CDR3, is SAVISQKPSRDICQRGTSLTIQCQVDSQVTMMFWYRQQPGQSLTLIATANQGSEATYESGFVIDKFPISRPNLTFSTLTVSNMSPEDSSIYLCSADKGTGNTEAFFGQGTRLTVV.

This clonotype was counted only a few times. V gene TRBV29-1 combines with J gene TRBJ2-1, with D possibly TRBD1 on 6 matching bases. This CDR3 is 14 amino acids long. Trimming removed 4 bases at V and 3 bases at J, with 13 bases between. Germline V gene lookup returns CDR1 SQVTM and CDR2 ANQGSEA. The DNA for the CDR3 is TGCAGCGTTGTGGGGGCAAGAAGCTACAATGAGCAGTTCTTC. This gives the protein CSVVGARSYNEQFF.

The chain links TRBV5-4 to TRBJ2-6; tentative D call: TRBD2 (5 bases). CDR1 SGHNT and CDR2 YYREEE come from the germline V gene (reference sequence). The CDR3 is 15 residues long. Trimming stripped 2 bases from V and 1 base from J, with 7 bases between. This CDR3 reads CASSFKRSGANVLTF. CDR3 sequence (DNA): TGTGCCAGCAGCTTTAAGCGGTCTGGGGCCAACGTCCTGACTTTC.

This clonotype has just a few counts. The V and J genes are TRBV12-3 or TRBV12-4 and TRBJ2-3; TRBD2 aligns across 11 bases. V lost 6 bases, J lost 5 bases, and 7 bases stayed unmatched. CDR3 length equals 15 residues. The CDR3 reads CASSIPGLAEDTQYF. The DNA of the CDR3 is TGTGCCAGCAGCATTCCGGGACTAGCGGAAGATACGCAGTATTTT.

The chain joins TRBV20-1 to TRBJ2-1; D possibly corresponds to TRBD2 (6 bases). Germline-derived CDR1 and CDR2 are DFQATT and SNEGSKA (reference sequence). There are 11 residues in the CDR3. V shed 2 bases and J shed 9 bases, with 8 bases lying between them. The chain's CDR3 is CSARWGLEQFF. As DNA, the CDR3 is TGCAGTGCTAGATGGGGACTTGAGCAGTTCTTC.

The sample holds a few counts of this clonotype. V is TRBV4-2 and J is TRBJ2-1, with no clear D. Germline CDR1 reads LGHNA; CDR2 reads YNFKEQ. There are 16 residues in the CDR3. V lost 0 bases and J 0 bases, leaving 9 bases between the germline ends. CDR3 DNA: TGTGCCAGCAGCCAAGACGAGAAGCGCTCCTACAATGAGCAGTTCTTC. It translates to CASSQDEKRSYNEQFF.

This clonotype was seen a handful of times. The rearrangement joins TRBV9 to TRBJ2-1, with D perhaps matching TRBD2 (6 bases). Trimming shortened V by 0 bases and J by 5 bases, and 15 bases separated the two germline ends. Germline lookup yields CDR1 SGDLS and CDR2 YYNGEE. This CDR3 has 16 amino acids. Here the CDR3 reads CASSVGLGRGDNEQFF. The CDR3 DNA reads TGTGCCAGCAGCGTAGGTCTCGGGAGAGGAGACAATGAGCAGTTCTTC. The whole variable domain, filled in from reference TRBV9 and TRBJ2-1, reads DSGVTQTPKHLITATGQRVTLRCSPRSGDLSVYWYQQSLDQGLQFLIQYYNGEERAKGNILERFSAQQFPDLHSELNLSSLELGDSALYFCASSVGLGRGDNEQFFGPGTRLTVL.

This clonotype was picked up a small number of times. The CDR3 spells CASSQEAIQNTEAFF. CDR3 nucleotides: TGCGCCAGCAGCCAAGAGGCGATACAGAACACTGAAGCTTTCTTT. The genes are TRBV4-3 and TRBJ1-1; D gene uncertain. Germline V gene sequence: CDR1 LGHNA, CDR2 YSLEER. Trimming stripped 0 bases from V and 1 base from J, with 9 bases between. The CDR3 is made up of 15 amino acids.

Only a few counts were recorded for this clonotype. The chain is built from TRBV7-9 and TRBJ2-7, with D uncertain. The ends were cut back, 3 bases at V and 2 bases at J, with 17 bases in the middle. Germline V CDR1 and CDR2: SEHNR, FQNEAQ (reference sequence). The CDR3 is 16 residues long. The CDR3 sequence: CASSFPHWGSPYEQYF. The CDR3 DNA sequence: TGTGCCAGCAGCTTCCCACACTGGGGTAGTCCCTACGAGCAGTACTTC.

This chain links TRBV5-1 with TRBJ1-4; 9 nucleotides agree with TRBD1. CDR1 SGHRS and CDR2 YFSETQ come from the germline V gene. Trimming took 7 bases from V and 5 from J; bases not matched to a gene: 6. The CDR3 extends over 14 amino acids. CDR3 coding DNA: TGCGCCAGCGGTCCGGGACAGGGAAATGAAAAACTGTTTTTT. Its translation: CASGPGQGNEKLFF. Looking up the rest from reference TRBV5-1 and TRBJ1-4 gives the full variable domain: KAGVTQTPRYLIKTRGQQVTLSCSPISGHRSVSWYQQTPGQGLQFLFEYFSETQRNKGNFPGRFSGRQFSNSRSEMNVSTLELGDSALYLCASGPGQGNEKLFFGSGTQLSVL.

This clonotype was observed a few times. J is TRBJ1-4 and V is TRBV4-3; a weak D match, TRBD1 (5 bases). CDR1 and CDR2 (germline): LGHNA, YSLEER. V was trimmed by 2 bases and J by 6 bases, leaving 13 bases between them. The CDR3 has 15 amino acids. The CDR3 bases are TGCGCCAGCAGCCAACCACAGGCCGGGGATGAAAAACTGTTTTTT. Amino acids: CASSQPQAGDEKLFF.

The V gene is TRBV4-2, the J gene TRBJ2-7; D is uncertain. This CDR3 is 13 amino acids long. CDR1 and CDR2 (germline): LGHNA, YNFKEQ. The V end lost 10 bases, the J end lost 6 bases, and 19 bases lay between the germline ends. The CDR3 region has the DNA TGTGCCATGAGCCCCGGACCACCCTGCGAGCAGTACTTC. Protein product: CAMSPGPPCEQYF.

This clonotype has more than one count but fewer than ten. V is TRBV4-1 and J is TRBJ1-5; D is perhaps TRBD1 (5 bases). The ends were cut back, 4 bases at V and 4 bases at J, with 20 bases in the middle. The CDR3 is 17 amino acids. CDR1 MGHRA and CDR2 YSYEKL come from the germline V gene. The CDR3 sequence is CASSPGTRTGGNQPQHF. The CDR3 DNA follows: TGCGCCAGCAGCCCTGGGACGAGAACGGGGGGAAATCAGCCCCAGCATTTT.

The chain uses TRBV20-1 and TRBJ2-5; 11 nucleotides agree with TRBD2. This CDR3 spans 14 amino acids. Per germline, CDR1 DFQATT and CDR2 SNEGSKA (reference sequence). Germline trimming cut 5 bases from V and 1 base from J; bases unmatched to any gene: 3. The CDR3 loop reads CSAAGTSGQETQYF. Written as DNA, the CDR3 is TGCAGTGCTGCCGGGACTAGCGGCCAAGAGACCCAGTACTTC.

This clonotype has more than one count but fewer than ten. The chain has TRBV7-9 and TRBJ2-5, with a weak D call TRBD2 (6 bases). Germline CDR1 is SEHNR and CDR2 is FQNEAQ (reference sequence). This CDR3 contains 15 residues. V dropped 6 bases and J dropped 2 bases, with 16 bases sitting between them. CDR3 region: CASRALGGRQETQYF. The DNA of the CDR3 is TGTGCCAGCAGAGCCTTGGGGGGACGACAAGAGACCCAGTACTTC.

This clonotype was seen a handful of times. The V gene is TRBV29-1, the J gene TRBJ2-1, with 8 bases aligning to TRBD2. J gave up 8 bases and V 4 bases, and 7 bases lay outside the gene matches. There are 13 residues in the CDR3. Germline assignment: CDR1 SQVTM and CDR2 ANQGSEA. Here the CDR3 reads CSVASGLGDEQFF. DNA for the CDR3: TGCAGCGTTGCTAGCGGGCTCGGGGATGAGCAGTTCTTC.

The table lists this clonotype with many counts. The rearrangement joins TRBV28 to TRBJ2-1; the match to TRBD2 covers 8 bases. Trimming at V came to 5 bases and at J to 2 bases, leaving 5 bases not matched to a gene. The CDR3 loop spans 15 amino acids. Germline CDR1 is MDHEN and CDR2 is SYDVKM. As DNA, the CDR3 is TGTGCCAGCAGTCGCCTAGCGGGCGCCTACAATGAGCAGTTCTTC. Translated: CASSRLAGAYNEQFF.

This clonotype was seen many times. The chain carries TRBV29-1 and TRBJ2-1; D ambiguous. V lost 5 bases and J lost 0, with 8 bases in between. Germline lookup yields CDR1 SQVTM and CDR2 ANQGSEA. CDR3 length: 13 amino acids. The CDR3 reads CSVLIRSYNEQFF. DNA for the CDR3: TGCAGCGTTCTCATCCGCTCCTACAATGAGCAGTTCTTC.